Sequencing of this TCR beta chain was carried out in a study of blood T cell repertoires in COVID-19. Study in general: There were acute and convalescent COVID-19 samples, and they came from the United States, Italy and Spain. Sample material is recorded as cDNA or gDNA derived from T cells, B-cell-depleted T cells, or PBMCs.

Per the germline V gene, CDR1 is LGHDT and CDR2 is YNNKEL (reference sequence). Trimming at V came to 4 bases and at J to 4 bases, leaving 4 bases not matched to a gene. CDR3 size: 14 residues. Authors' data handling: Amplification from reference gene primers served as the basis for estimated nucleated cell counts. TCRdb's copy holds only in-frame clones and misses some; the assay was immunoSEQ multiplex PCR. V and J calls plus clone size are reproduced from that table; the DNA served to infer D and trimming. Here the sample spans a few hundred thousand clones, roughly 75% being singletons. The sequenced sample was peripheral blood. The sequence was collected from a woman in her 70s with acute or convalescent COVID-19. The V call is TRBV3-1 (or the pseudogene TRBV3-2), the J call TRBJ2-3, with 8 nucleotides matching TRBD2. DNA for the CDR3: TGTGCCAGCAGCCTAGCGGGGTCTGCAGATACGCAGTATTTT. Encoded protein: CASSLAGSADTQYF.